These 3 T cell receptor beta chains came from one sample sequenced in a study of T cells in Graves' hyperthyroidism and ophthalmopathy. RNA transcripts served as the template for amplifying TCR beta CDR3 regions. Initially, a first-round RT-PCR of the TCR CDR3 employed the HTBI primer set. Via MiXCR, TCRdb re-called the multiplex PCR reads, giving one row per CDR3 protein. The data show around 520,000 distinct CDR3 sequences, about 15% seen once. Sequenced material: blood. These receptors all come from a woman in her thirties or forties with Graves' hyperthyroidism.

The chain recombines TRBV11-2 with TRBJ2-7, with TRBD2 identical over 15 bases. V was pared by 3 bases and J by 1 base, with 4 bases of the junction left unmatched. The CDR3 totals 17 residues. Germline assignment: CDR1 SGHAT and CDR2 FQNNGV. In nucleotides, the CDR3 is TGTGCCAGCAGCTTTGGGGGACTAGCGGGAGGTTCCTACGAGCAGTACTTC. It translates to CASSFGGLAGGSYEQYF. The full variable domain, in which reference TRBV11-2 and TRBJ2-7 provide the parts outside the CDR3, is EAGVAQSPRYKIIEKRQSVAFWCNPISGHATLYWYQQILGQGPKLLIQFQNNGVVDDSQLPKDRFSAERLKGVDSTLKIQPAKLEDSAVYLCASSFGGLAGGSYEQYFGPGTRLTVT.

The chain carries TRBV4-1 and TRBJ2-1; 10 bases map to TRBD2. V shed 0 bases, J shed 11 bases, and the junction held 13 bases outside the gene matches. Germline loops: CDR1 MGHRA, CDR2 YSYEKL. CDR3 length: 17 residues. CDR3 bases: TGCGCCAGCAGCCAAGATATCAGCGGGAGGGCCAAAACGAAGCAGTTCTTC. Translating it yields CASSQDISGRAKTKQFF.

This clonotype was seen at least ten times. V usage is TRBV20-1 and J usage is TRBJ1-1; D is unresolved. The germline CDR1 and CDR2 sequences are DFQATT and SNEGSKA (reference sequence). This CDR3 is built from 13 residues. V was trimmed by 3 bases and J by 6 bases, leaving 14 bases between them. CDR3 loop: CSASLIGSPEAFF. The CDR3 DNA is TGCAGTGCTAGCCTTATTGGCAGCCCTGAAGCTTTCTTT.